Presented here are 5 T cell receptor beta chains from one specimen sequenced in a study of OX40 agonist ivuxolimab in advanced cancers. Method: immunoSEQ multiplex PCR; TCRdb's copy keeps in-frame clones and lacks some. The table includes around 90,000 clones, 80% to 90% detected once. The starting material was CD4+ or CD8+ T cells sorted from blood, obtained in a trial of the OX40 agonist ivuxolimab. Receptors originate from an adult with an advanced solid tumor such as melanoma, head and neck, liver or kidney cancer.

The V call is TRBV2, the J call TRBJ2-1; the D gene could be TRBD1 or TRBD2 (5 bases each). Germline V lookup: CDR1 SNHLY, CDR2 FYNNEI. This CDR3 is 14 amino acids long. Trimming stripped 1 base from V and 9 bases from J, with 13 bases between. CDR3 bases: TGTGCCAGCAGTGAAGTATTGGGGGTAGCTGAGCAGTTCTTC. Protein product: CASSEVLGVAEQFF.

This chain joins TRBV5-1 and TRBJ1-1; possible D gene TRBD1, 6 bases. There are 15 residues in the CDR3. Trimming took off 4 bases at V and 1 base at J, with 14 bases between the two ends. Germline CDR1 reads SGHRS; CDR2 reads YFSETQ. CDR3 sequence: CASSPLEGGNTEAFF. The CDR3 coding sequence is TGCGCCAGCAGCCCACTTGAGGGGGGGAACACTGAAGCTTTCTTT.

V and J are TRBV29-1 and TRBJ2-1, with 13 bases matching TRBD2. The ends lost 5 bases at V and 4 bases at J; junction bases unmatched: 14. Germline assignment: CDR1 SQVTM and CDR2 ANQGSEA. The CDR3 loop spans 18 amino acids. The CDR3: CSVPGGLAGRSLYNEQFF. The CDR3 DNA reads as TGCAGCGTTCCTGGGGGACTAGCGGGACGCTCTTTATACAATGAGCAGTTCTTC.

This clone occurred once. This chain links TRBV27 with TRBJ2-1; D is unclear. The ends were cut back, 3 bases at V and 3 bases at J, with 12 bases in the middle. Germline-derived CDR1 and CDR2 are MNHEY and SMNVEV (reference sequence). This CDR3 is 15 amino acids long. The CDR3 region has the DNA TGTGCCAGCAGTTTGAATTCGAAGGTCTACAATGAGCAGTTCTTC. It specifies CASSLNSKVYNEQFF.

This chain uses TRBV7-2 with TRBJ2-1, with TRBD2 matching 7 bases. In germline, CDR1 is SGHTA, CDR2 FQGNSA. With V trimmed by 5 bases and J by 5 bases, 12 bases remained unmatched. The CDR3 covers 16 residues. The CDR3 sequence: CASSPLGTTPNNEQFF. For the CDR3, the DNA is TGTGCCAGCAGCCCCCTGGGGACTACTCCCAACAATGAGCAGTTCTTC.